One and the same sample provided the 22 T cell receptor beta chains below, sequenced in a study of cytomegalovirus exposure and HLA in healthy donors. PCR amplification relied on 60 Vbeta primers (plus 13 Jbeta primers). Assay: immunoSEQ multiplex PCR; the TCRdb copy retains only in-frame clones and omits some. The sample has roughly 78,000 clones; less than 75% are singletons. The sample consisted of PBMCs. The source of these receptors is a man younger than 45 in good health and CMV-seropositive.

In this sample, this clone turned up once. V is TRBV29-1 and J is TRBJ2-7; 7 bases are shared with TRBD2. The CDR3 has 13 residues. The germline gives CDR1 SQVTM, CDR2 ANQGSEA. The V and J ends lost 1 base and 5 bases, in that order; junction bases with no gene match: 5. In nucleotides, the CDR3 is TGCAGCGTTGAAGGGAGGGGAGGGAACGAGCAGTACTTC. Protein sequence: CSVEGRGGNEQYF.

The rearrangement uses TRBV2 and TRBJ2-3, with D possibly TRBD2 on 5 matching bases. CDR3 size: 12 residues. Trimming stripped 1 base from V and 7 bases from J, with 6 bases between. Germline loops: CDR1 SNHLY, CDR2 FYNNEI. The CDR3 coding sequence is TGTGCCAGCAGTGAAGGCGGGTATACGCAGTATTTT. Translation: CASSEGGYTQYF.

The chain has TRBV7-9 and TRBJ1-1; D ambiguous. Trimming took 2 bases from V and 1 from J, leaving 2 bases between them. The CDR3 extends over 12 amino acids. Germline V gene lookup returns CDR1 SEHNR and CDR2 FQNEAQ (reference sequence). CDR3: CASSLQNTEAFF. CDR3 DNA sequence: TGTGCCAGCAGCTTACAGAACACTGAAGCTTTCTTT.

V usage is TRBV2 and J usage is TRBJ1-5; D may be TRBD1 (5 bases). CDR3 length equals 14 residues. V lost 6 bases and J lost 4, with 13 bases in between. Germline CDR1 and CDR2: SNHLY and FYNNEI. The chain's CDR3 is CASSLGGSNQPQHF. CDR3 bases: TGTGCCAGCAGCCTTGGGGGGTCAAATCAGCCCCAGCATTTT. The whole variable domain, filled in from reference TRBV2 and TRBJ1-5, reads EPEVTQTPSHQVTQMGQEVILRCVPISNHLYFYWYRQILGQKVEFLVSFYNNEISEKSEIFDDQFSVERPDGSNFTLKIRSTKLEDSAMYFCASSLGGSNQPQHFGDGTRLSIL.

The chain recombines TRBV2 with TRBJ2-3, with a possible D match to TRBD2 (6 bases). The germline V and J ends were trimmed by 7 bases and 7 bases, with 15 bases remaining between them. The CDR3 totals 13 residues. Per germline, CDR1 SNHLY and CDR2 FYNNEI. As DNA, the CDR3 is TGTGCCAGCACTACCGGGACTCCTTATACGCAGTATTTT. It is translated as CASTTGTPYTQYF.

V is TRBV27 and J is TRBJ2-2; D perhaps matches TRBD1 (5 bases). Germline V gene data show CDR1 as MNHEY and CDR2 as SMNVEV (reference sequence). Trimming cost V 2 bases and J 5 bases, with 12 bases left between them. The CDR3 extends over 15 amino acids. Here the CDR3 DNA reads TGTGCCAGCAGTTTAAATGGGGCAGCAACCGGGGAGCTGTTTTTT. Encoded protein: CASSLNGAATGELFF.

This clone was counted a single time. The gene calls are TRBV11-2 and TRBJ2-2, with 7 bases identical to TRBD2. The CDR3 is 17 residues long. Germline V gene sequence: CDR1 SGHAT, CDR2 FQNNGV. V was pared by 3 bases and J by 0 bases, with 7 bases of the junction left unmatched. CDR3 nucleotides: TGTGCCAGCAGCTTGTTGCGGGGGAGACCGAACACCGGGGAGCTGTTTTTT. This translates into CASSLLRGRPNTGELFF.

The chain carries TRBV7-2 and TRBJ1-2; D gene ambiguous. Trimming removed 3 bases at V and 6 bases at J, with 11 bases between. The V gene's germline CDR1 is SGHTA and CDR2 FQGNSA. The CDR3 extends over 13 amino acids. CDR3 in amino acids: CASSLGRNNGYTF. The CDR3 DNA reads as TGTGCCAGCAGCTTGGGCAGGAATAATGGCTACACCTTC.

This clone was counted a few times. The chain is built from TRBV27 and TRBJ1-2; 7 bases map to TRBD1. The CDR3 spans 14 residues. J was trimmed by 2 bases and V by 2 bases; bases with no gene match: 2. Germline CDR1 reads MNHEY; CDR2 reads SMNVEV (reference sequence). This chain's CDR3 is CASSLRGQNYGYTF. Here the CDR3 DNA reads TGTGCCAGCAGTTTAAGGGGACAGAACTATGGCTACACCTTC.

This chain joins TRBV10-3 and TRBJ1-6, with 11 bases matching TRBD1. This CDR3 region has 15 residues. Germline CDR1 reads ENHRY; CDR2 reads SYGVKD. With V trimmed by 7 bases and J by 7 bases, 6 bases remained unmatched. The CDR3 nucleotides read TGTGCCATCAAGCCGGGACAGGGGGTAAATTCACCCCTCCACTTT. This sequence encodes CAIKPGQGVNSPLHF.

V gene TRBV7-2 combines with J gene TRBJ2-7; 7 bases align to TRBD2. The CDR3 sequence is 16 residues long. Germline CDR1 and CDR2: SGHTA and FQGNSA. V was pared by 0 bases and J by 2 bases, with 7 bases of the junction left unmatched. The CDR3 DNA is TGTGCCAGCAGCTTAGCGGGGAGCGGGACCCCCTACGAGCAGTACTTC. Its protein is CASSLAGSGTPYEQYF. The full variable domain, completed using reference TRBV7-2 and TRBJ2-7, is GAGVSQSPSNKVTEKGKDVELRCDPISGHTALYWYRQSLGQGLEFLIYFQGNSAPDKSGLPSDRFSAERTGGSVSTLTIQRTQQEDSAVYLCASSLAGSGTPYEQYFGPGTRLTVT.

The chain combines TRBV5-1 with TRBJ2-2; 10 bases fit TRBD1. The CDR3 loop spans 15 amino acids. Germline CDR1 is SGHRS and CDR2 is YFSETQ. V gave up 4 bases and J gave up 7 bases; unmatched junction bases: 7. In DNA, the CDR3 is TGCGCCAGCAGCAAGGGACAGGGGCGGAGCGGGGAGCTGTTTTTT. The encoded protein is CASSKGQGRSGELFF.

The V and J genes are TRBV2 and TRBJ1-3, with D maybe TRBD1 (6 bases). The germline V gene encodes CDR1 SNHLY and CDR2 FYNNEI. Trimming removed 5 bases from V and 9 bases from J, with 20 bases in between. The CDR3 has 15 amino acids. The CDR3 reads CASSPQGVSVGTIYF. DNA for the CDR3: TGTGCCAGCAGTCCACAGGGTGTGAGCGTGGGCACCATATATTTT.

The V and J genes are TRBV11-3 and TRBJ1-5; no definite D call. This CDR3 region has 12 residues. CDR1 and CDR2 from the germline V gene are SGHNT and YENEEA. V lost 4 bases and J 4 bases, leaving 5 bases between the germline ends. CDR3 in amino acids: CASSSPNQPQHF. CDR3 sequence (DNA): TGTGCCAGCAGCTCTCCGAATCAGCCCCAGCATTTT. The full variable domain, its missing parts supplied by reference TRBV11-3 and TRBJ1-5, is EAGVVQSPRYKIIEKKQPVAFWCNPISGHNTLYWYLQNLGQGPELLIRYENEEAVDDSQLPKDRFSAERLKGVDSTLKIQPAELGDSAVYLCASSSPNQPQHFGDGTRLSIL.

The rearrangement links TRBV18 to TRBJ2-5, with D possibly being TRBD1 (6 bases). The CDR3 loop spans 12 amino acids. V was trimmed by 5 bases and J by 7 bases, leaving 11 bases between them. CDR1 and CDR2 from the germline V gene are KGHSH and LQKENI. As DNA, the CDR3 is TGTGCCAGCTCATCAACCAGGGGGACCCAGTACTTC. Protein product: CASSSTRGTQYF.

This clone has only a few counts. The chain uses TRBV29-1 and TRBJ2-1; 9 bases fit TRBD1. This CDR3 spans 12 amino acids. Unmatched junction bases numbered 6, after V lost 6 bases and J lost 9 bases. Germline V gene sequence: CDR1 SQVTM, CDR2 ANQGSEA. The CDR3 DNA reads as TGCAGCGTGGACAGGGGAAACGCTGAGCAGTTCTTC. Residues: CSVDRGNAEQFF.

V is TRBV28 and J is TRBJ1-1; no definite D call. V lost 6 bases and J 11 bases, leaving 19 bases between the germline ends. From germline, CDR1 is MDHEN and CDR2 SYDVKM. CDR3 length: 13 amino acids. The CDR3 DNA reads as TGTGCCAGCAGGGATCGGGTCCCTCAACGGGCTTTCTTT. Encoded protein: CASRDRVPQRAFF.

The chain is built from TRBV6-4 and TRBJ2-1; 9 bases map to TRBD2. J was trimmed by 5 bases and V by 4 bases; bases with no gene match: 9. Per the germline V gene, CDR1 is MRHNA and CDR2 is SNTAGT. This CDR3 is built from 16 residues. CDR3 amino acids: CASSAAASGKNNEQFF. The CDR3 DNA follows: TGTGCCAGCAGTGCCGCTGCTAGCGGGAAGAACAATGAGCAGTTCTTC.

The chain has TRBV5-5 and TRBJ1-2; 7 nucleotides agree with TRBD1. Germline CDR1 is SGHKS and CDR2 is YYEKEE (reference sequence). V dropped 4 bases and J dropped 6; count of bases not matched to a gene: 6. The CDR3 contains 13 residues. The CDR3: CASSLGTAHGYTF. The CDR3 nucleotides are TGTGCCAGCAGCCTCGGGACAGCTCATGGCTACACCTTC. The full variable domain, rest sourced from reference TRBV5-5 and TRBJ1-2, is DAGVTQSPTHLIKTRGQQVTLRCSPISGHKSVSWYQQVLGQGPQFIFQYYEKEERGRGNFPDRFSARQFPNYSSELNVNALLLGDSALYLCASSLGTAHGYTFGSGTRLTVV.

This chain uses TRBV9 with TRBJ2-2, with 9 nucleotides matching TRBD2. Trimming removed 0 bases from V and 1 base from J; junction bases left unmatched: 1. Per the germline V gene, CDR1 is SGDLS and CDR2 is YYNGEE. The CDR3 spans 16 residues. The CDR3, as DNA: TGTGCCAGCAGCGTAGCGACTAGCGGGAACACCGGGGAGCTGTTTTTT. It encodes CASSVATSGNTGELFF.

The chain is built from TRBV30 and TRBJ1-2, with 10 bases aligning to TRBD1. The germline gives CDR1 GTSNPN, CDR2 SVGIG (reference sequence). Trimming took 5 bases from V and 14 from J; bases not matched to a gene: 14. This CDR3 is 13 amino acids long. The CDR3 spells CAWAPGGQGSRTF. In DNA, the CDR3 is TGTGCCTGGGCACCGGGGGGACAGGGGAGCAGAACCTTC.

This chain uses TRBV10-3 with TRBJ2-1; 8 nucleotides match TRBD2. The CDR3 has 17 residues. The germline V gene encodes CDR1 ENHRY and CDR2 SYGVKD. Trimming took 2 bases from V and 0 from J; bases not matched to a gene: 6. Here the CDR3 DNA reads TGTGCCATCAGTGAGCTAGCGGGTTCTAGCTCCTACAATGAGCAGTTCTTC. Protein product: CAISELAGSSSYNEQFF.